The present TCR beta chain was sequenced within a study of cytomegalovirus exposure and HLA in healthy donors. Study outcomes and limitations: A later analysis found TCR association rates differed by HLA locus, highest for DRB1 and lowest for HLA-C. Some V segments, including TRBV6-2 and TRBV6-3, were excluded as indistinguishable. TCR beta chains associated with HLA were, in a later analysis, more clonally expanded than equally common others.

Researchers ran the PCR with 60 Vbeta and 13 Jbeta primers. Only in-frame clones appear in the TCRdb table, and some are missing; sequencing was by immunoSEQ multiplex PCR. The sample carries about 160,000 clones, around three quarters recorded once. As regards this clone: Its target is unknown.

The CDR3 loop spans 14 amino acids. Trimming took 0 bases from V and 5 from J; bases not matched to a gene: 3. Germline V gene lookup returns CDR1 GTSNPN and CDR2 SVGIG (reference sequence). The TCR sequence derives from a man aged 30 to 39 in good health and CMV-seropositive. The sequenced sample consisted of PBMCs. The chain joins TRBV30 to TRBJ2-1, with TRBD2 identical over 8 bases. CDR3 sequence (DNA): TGTGCCTGGAGTGTGACTAGCGCAAACAATGAGCAGTTCTTC. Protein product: CAWSVTSANNEQFF.